Listed below are T cell receptor beta chains from one sample, sequenced in a study of T cell repertoires in cytomegalovirus infection. MiXCR was run by TCRdb on the reads, yielding one entry per CDR3 protein. The repertoire holds around 200,000 distinct CDR3 sequences, with roughly two fifths as singletons. No cognate antigen is known for these TCRs. This specimen consisted of CD8+ T cells from cultured PBMCs, obtained from culture after CMV antigen stimulation. Receptors were obtained from a human donor in good health (CMV status not recorded). Some clones in this sample may be carry-over from other donors' samples. Both conserved end residues are part of each CDR3. The D gene is left open where the match is weak. Rows give clone size only sometimes, using once, few, many, or a class for an expanded clone.

TRBV7-6	-	-	TRBJ2-2	CASSLTVTGELFF	TGTGCCAGCAGCTTGACTGTCACCGGGGAGCTGTTTTTT
TRBV27	few	-	TRBJ1-2	CASSLIGQGYGYTF	TGTGCCAGCAGTTTGATAGGCCAGGGGTATGGCTACACCTTC
TRBV7-3	-	-	TRBJ2-1	CASSLTAGIVYNEQFF	TGTGCCAGCAGCTTAACTGCAGGGATAGTATACAATGAGCAGTTCTTC
TRBV7-2	many	-	TRBJ2-1	CASSFSLSGSSYNEQFF	TGTGCCAGCAGCTTTTCTCTTAGCGGCAGCTCCTACAATGAGCAGTTCTTC
TRBV6-2/TRBV6-3	few	-	TRBJ2-7	CASSSRTAISF	TGTGCCAGCAGTTCAAGGACGGCCATCTCCTTC
TRBV6-1	-	TRBD2	TRBJ2-7	CASYDLTSGREYF	TGTGCCAGCTACGACCTGACTAGCGGGAGAGAGTACTTC
TRBV7-6	few	-	TRBJ2-7	CASSLEQVPSYEQYF	TGTGCCAGCAGCTTGGAACAGGTTCCCTCCTACGAGCAGTACTTC
TRBV19	-	TRBD1	TRBJ1-2	CASTPGLGDRVYGYTF	TGTGCCAGTACCCCCGGTCTGGGTGACAGGGTTTATGGCTACACCTTC
TRBV2	many	-	TRBJ2-5	CASSESEGGGQETQYF	TGTGCCAGCAGTGAATCGGAGGGAGGTGGGCAAGAGACCCAGTACTTC
TRBV11-2	-	TRBD1	TRBJ2-7	CASSPDRDEQYF	TGTGCCAGCAGCCCAGACAGGGACGAGCAGTACTTC
TRBV28	-	-	TRBJ2-6	CASSSHREVSGANVLTF	TGTGCCAGCAGCTCCCACAGGGAGGTGTCTGGGGCCAACGTCCTGACTTTC
TRBV12-3/TRBV12-4	-	TRBD2	TRBJ2-7	CASSFGEGPSYEQYF	TGTGCCAGCAGTTTCGGGGAGGGACCCTCCTACGAGCAGTACTTC
TRBV10-3	-	-	TRBJ1-5	CAISERGDNQPQHF	TGTGCCATCAGTGAGAGGGGGGACAATCAGCCCCAGCATTTT
TRBV2	-	TRBD2	TRBJ2-7	CASSQGYYSGRNEQYF	TGTGCCAGCAGTCAAGGCTACTATAGCGGGAGGAACGAGCAGTACTTC
TRBV12-5	few	-	TRBJ1-1	CASGQGQMNTEAFF	TGTGCTAGTGGACAGGGACAAATGAACACTGAAGCTTTCTTT
TRBV12-3/TRBV12-4	-	TRBD2	TRBJ2-2	CASSDTSVTGELFF	TGTGCCAGCAGTGATACTAGCGTGACCGGGGAGCTGTTTTTT
TRBV7-6	-	TRBD2	TRBJ2-7	CASSPGLIYEQYF	TGTGCCAGCAGCCCGGGACTAATCTACGAGCAGTACTTC
TRBV27	few	TRBD1	TRBJ1-2	CASSFFGGTANYGYTF	TGTGCCAGCAGTTTCTTTGGCGGGACAGCTAACTATGGCTACACCTTC
TRBV5-1	few	-	TRBJ2-1	CASRISNEQFF	TGCGCCAGCCGCATCTCCAATGAGCAGTTCTTC
TRBV11-2	-	-	TRBJ2-1	CASSLPGEGSDNEQFF	TGTGCCAGCAGCTTACCGGGAGAGGGATCGGACAATGAGCAGTTCTTC
TRBV27	-	-	TRBJ1-5	CASSSGKGNQPQHF	TGTGCCAGCAGTTCAGGGAAAGGCAATCAGCCCCAGCATTTT
TRBV12-3/TRBV12-4	few	TRBD2	TRBJ2-1	CASSLTSGGLNEQFF	TGTGCCAGCAGTTTAACTAGCGGGGGGCTCAATGAGCAGTTCTTC
TRBV9	-	-	TRBJ1-1	CASSVWENTEAFF	TGTGCCAGCAGCGTTTGGGAGAACACTGAAGCTTTCTTT
TRBV7-8	once	-	TRBJ2-5	CASSPRGSGETQYF	TGTGCCAGCAGCCCGAGGGGGTCCGGGGAGACCCAGTACTTC
TRBV19	once	-	TRBJ1-1	CASSIIFTSNTEAFF	TGTGCCAGTAGTATCATTTTTACTTCGAACACTGAAGCTTTCTTT
TRBV27	-	TRBD1	TRBJ2-3	CASSSLREGQGHTDTQYF	TGTGCCAGCAGTTCGTTACGCGAGGGACAGGGGCACACAGATACGCAGTATTTT
TRBV27	-	TRBD2	TRBJ2-3	CASSQTSVKDTQYF	TGTGCCAGCAGTCAGACTAGCGTAAAGGATACGCAGTATTTT
TRBV5-1	-	TRBD2	TRBJ2-1	CASSLRTSGSFHEQFF	TGCGCCAGCAGCCTTCGGACTAGCGGGAGTTTCCATGAGCAGTTCTTC
TRBV10-3	few	TRBD1	TRBJ2-7	CAIRDREVYEQYF	TGTGCCATCAGGGACAGGGAGGTCTACGAGCAGTACTTC
TRBV5-1	-	-	TRBJ1-6	CASSRKSSYNSPLHF	TGCGCCAGCAGCCGGAAGAGCTCCTATAATTCACCCCTCCACTTT
TRBV7-9	-	-	TRBJ1-1	CASTSRGDTEAFF	TGTGCCAGCACCTCCCGGGGGGACACTGAAGCTTTCTTT
TRBV7-4	-	-	TRBJ2-7	CASSPLGPNHYEQYF	TGTGCCAGCAGCCCTCTGGGCCCGAACCACTACGAGCAGTACTTC
TRBV27	-	-	TRBJ2-7	CASSFFGSGNEQYF	TGTGCCAGCAGTTTCTTCGGTAGTGGAAACGAGCAGTACTTC